This T cell receptor (beta chain) appears in the sequencing data of a study of T cells after posttransplantation cyclophosphamide. General study findings and limits: Recipient CMV seropositivity and CMV reactivation strongly tracked TRB clonality. Donor-recipient repertoire similarity was low at 1-2 months, rising over year one.

Cells defined as naive were viable CD3+CD4+ or CD3+CD8+ and CCR7+CD45RA+CD45RO-CD95-CD27+CD28+. V gave up 5 bases and J gave up 4 bases; unmatched junction bases: 11. CDR3 length equals 16 residues. From germline, CDR1 is MDHEN and CDR2 SYDVKM. Sequencing was performed with immunoSEQ multiplex PCR; in TCRdb, only in-frame clones are kept and a portion is missing. The sample records approximately 28,000 clones, over 80% being singletons. Note on this clone: Its cognate antigen is unknown.

The genes are TRBV28 and TRBJ1-2; 9 bases line up with TRBD1. The source material was naive CD4+ T cells sorted from PBMCs. The receptor's source is a woman aged 60-70 years in good health, CMV-negative, and a related stem cell transplant donor. CDR3: CASSSPGQGDSYGYTF. Written as DNA, the CDR3 is TGTGCCAGCAGTAGCCCGGGACAGGGAGATTCCTATGGCTACACCTTC.